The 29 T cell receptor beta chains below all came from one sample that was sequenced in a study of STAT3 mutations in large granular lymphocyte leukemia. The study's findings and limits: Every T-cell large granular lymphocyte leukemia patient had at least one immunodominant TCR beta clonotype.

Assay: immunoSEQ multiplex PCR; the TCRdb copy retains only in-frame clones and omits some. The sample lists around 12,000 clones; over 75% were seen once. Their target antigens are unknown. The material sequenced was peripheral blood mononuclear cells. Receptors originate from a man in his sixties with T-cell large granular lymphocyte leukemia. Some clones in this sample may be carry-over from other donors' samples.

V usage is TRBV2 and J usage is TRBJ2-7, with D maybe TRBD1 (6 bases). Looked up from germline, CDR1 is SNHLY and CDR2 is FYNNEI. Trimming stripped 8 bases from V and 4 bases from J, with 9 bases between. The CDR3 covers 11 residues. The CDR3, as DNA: TGTGCCAGCGGACAGTATTACGAGCAGTACTTC. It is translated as CASGQYYEQYF. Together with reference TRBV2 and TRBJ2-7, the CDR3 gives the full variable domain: EPEVTQTPSHQVTQMGQEVILRCVPISNHLYFYWYRQILGQKVEFLVSFYNNEISEKSEIFDDQFSVERPDGSNFTLKIRSTKLEDSAMYFCASGQYYEQYFGPGTRLTVT.

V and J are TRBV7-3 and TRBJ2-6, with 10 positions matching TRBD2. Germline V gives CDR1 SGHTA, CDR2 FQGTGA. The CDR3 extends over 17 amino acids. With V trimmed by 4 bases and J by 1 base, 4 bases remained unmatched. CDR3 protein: CASSYSGRMSGANVLTF. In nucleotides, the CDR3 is TGTGCCAGCAGCTATAGCGGGAGGATGTCTGGGGCCAACGTCCTGACTTTC. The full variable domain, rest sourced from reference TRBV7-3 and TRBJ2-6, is GAGVSQTPSNKVTEKGKYVELRCDPISGHTALYWYRQSLGQGPEFLIYFQGTGAADDSGLPNDRFFAVRPEGSVSTLKIQRTERGDSAVYLCASSYSGRMSGANVLTFGAGSRLTVL.

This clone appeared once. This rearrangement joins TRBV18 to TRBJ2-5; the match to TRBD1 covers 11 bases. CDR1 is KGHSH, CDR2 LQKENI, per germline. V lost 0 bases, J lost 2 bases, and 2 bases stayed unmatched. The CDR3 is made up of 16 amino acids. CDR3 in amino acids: CASSPPGTGGQETQYF. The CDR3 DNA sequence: TGTGCCAGCTCACCACCCGGGACAGGGGGACAAGAGACCCAGTACTTC.

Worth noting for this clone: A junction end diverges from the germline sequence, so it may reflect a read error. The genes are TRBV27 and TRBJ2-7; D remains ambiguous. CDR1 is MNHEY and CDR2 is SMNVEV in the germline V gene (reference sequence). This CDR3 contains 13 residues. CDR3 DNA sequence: TGTGCCAGCAGTTTAGGATCCTCCTTCGAGCAGTACTTC. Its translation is CASSLGSSFEQYF.

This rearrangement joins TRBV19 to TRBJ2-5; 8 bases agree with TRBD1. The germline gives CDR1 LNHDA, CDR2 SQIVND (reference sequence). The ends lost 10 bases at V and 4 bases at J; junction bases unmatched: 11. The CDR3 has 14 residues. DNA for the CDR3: TGTGCCACCGGCGGACTGACAGGGGCAGAGACCCAGTACTTC. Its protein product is CATGGLTGAETQYF.

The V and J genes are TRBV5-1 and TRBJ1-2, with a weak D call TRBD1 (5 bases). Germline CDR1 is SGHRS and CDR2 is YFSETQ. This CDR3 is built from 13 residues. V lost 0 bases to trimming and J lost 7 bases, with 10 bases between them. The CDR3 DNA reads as TGCGCCAGCAGCTTGGACGGGGGTGCTGGCTACACCTTC. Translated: CASSLDGGAGYTF.

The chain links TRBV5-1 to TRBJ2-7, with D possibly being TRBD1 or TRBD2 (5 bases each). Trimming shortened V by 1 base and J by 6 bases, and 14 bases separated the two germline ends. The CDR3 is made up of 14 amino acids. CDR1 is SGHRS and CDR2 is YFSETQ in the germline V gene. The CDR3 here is CASSLTGNGGEQYF. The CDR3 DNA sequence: TGCGCCAGCAGCTTGACGGGGAATGGGGGCGAGCAGTACTTC.

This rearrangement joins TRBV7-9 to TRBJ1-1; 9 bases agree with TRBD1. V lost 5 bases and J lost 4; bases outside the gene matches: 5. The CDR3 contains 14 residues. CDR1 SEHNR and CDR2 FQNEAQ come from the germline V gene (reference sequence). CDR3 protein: CASSDKTGGTEAFF. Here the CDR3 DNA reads TGTGCCAGCAGCGACAAGACAGGGGGCACTGAAGCTTTCTTT.

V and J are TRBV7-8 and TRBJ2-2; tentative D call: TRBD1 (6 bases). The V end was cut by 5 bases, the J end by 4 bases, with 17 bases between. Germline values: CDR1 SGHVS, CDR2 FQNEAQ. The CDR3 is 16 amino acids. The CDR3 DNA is TGTGCCAGCAGCCAATGGGACACCGCGGGCACCGGGGAGCTGTTTTTT. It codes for CASSQWDTAGTGELFF.

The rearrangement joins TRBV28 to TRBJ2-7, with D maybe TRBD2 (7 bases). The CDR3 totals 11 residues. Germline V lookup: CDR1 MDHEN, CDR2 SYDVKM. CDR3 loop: CSTGGRSEQYF. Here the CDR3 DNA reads TGTTCCACGGGGGGCCGAAGCGAGCAGTACTTC.

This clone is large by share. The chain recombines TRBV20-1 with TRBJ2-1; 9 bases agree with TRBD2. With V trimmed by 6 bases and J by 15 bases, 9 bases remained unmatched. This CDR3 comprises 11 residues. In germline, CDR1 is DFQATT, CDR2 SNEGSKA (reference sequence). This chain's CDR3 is CSAFLAGPLFF. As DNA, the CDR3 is TGCAGTGCCTTTCTAGCGGGGCCCTTGTTCTTC.

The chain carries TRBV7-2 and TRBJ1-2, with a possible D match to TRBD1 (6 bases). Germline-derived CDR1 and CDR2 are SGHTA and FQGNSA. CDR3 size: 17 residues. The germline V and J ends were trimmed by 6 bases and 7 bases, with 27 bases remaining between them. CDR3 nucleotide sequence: TGTGCCAGCAGTCCAGCGGGGGGACGGGGGCCCCTGAGTGGCTACACCTTC. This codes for CASSPAGGRGPLSGYTF.

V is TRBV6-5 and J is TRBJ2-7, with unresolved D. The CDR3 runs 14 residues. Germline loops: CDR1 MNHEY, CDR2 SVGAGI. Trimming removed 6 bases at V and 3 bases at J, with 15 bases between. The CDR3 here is CASRITRQNYEQYF. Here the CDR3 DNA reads TGTGCCAGCAGGATTACGAGGCAGAACTACGAGCAGTACTTC.

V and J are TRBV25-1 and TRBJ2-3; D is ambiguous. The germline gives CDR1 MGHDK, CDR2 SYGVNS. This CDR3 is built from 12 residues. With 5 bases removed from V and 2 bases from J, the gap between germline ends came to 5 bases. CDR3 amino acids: CASSINTDTQYF. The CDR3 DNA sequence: TGTGCCAGCAGTATCAACACAGATACGCAGTATTTT. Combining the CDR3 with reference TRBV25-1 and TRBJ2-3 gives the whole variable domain EADIYQTPRYLVIGTGKKITLECSQTMGHDKMYWYQQDPGMELHLIHYSYGVNSTEKGDLSSESTVSRIRTEHFPLTLESARPSHTSQYLCASSINTDTQYFGPGTRLTVL.

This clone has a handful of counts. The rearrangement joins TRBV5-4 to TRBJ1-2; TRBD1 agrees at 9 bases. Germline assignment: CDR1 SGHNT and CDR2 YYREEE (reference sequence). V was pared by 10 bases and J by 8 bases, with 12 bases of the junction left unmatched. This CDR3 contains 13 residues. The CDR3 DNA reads TGTGCCTCCAGAGGGGGACAGGGAGGCGGCTACACCTTC. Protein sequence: CASRGGQGGGYTF.

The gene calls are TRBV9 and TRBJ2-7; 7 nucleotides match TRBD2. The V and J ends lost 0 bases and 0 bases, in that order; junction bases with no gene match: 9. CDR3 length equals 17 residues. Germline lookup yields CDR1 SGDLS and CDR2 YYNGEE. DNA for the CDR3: TGTGCCAGCAGCGTAGGGACTACTAGCGCGAGCTCCTACGAGCAGTACTTC. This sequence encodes CASSVGTTSASSYEQYF.

This CDR3 is CASSELGASGSRETQYF. The CDR3 bases are TGTGCCAGCAGTGAATTAGGGGCTAGCGGGAGTAGAGAGACCCAGTACTTC. The chain carries TRBV6-1 and TRBJ2-5; 10 positions match TRBD2. This CDR3 comprises 17 residues. CDR1 and CDR2 from the germline V gene are MNHNS and SASEGT. Trimming removed 2 bases from V and 4 bases from J; junction bases left unmatched: 10.

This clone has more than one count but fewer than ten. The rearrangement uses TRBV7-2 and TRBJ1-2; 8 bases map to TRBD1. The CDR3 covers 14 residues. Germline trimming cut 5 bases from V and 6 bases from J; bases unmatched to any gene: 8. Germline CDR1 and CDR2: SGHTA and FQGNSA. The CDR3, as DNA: TGTGCCAGCAGCCCTACAGGGGGTGGGAATGGCTACACCTTC. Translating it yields CASSPTGGGNGYTF.

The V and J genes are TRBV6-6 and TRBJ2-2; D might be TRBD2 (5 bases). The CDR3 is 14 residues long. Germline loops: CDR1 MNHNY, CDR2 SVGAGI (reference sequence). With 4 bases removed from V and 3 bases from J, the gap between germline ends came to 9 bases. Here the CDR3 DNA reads TGTGCCAGCAGTTCGGGGTTCGACACCGGGGAGCTGTTTTTT. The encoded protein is CASSSGFDTGELFF.

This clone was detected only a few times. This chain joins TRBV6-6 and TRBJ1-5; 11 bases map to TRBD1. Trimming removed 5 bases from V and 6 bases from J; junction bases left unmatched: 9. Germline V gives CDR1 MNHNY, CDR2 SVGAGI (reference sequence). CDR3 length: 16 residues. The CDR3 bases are TGTGCCAGCAGTGCCGGGACAGGGGGAAGTAGTCAGCCCCAGCATTTT. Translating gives CASSAGTGGSSQPQHF.

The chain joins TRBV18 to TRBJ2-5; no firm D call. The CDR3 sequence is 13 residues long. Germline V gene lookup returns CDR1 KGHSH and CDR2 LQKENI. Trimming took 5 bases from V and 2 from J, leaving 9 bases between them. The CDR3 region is CASSLKEQETQYF. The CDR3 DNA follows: TGTGCCAGCTCATTAAAGGAACAAGAGACCCAGTACTTC.

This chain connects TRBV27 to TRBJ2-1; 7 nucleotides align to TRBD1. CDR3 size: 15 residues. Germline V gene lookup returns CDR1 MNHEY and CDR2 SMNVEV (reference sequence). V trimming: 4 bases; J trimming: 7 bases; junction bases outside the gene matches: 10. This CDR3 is CASSSNRGRGNEQFF. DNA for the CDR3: TGTGCCAGCAGTTCAAACAGGGGACGAGGGAATGAGCAGTTCTTC.

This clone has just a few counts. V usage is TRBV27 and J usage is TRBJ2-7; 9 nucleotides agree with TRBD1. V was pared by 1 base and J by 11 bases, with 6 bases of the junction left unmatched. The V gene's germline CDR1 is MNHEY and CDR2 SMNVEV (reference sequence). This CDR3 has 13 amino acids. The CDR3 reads CASSLFGQGKEYF. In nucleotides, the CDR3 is TGTGCCAGCAGTTTATTTGGACAGGGGAAGGAGTACTTC.

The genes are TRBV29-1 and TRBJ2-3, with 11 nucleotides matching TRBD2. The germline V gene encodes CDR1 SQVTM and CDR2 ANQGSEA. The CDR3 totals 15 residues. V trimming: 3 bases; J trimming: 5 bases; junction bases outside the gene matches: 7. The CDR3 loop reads CSVDPLAGVRDTQYF. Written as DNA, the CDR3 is TGCAGCGTTGACCCACTAGCGGGAGTTAGAGATACGCAGTATTTT.

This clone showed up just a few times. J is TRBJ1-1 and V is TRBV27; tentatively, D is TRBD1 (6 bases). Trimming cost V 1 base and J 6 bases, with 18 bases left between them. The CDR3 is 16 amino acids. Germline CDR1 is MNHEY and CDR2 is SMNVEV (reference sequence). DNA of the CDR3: TGTGCCAGCAGTTTATTGCGCGGGGGCGCATCCCCTGAAGCTTTCTTT. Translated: CASSLLRGGASPEAFF.

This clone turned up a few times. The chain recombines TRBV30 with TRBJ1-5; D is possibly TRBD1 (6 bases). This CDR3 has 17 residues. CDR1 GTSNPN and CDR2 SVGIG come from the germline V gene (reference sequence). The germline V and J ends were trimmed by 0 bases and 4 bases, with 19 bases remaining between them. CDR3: CAWSVKGVDAGNQPQHF. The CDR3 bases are TGTGCCTGGAGTGTAAAGGGGGTAGACGCGGGTAATCAGCCCCAGCATTTT.

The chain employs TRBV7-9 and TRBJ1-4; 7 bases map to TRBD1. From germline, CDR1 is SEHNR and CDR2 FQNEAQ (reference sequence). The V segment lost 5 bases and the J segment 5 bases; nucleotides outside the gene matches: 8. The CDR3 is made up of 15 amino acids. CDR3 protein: CASSPTGIGNEKLFF. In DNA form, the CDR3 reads TGTGCCAGCAGCCCGACAGGGATCGGGAATGAAAAACTGTTTTTT. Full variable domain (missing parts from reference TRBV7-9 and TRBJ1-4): DTGVSQNPRHKITKRGQNVTFRCDPISEHNRLYWYRQTLGQGPEFLTYFQNEAQLEKSRLLSDRFSAERPKGSFSTLEIQRTEQGDSAMYLCASSPTGIGNEKLFFGSGTQLSVL.

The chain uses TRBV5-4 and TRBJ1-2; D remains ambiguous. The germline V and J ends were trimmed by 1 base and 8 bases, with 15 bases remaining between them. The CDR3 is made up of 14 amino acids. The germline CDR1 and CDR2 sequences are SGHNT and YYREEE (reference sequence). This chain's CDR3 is CASSLQQLLSGYTF. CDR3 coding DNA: TGTGCCAGCAGCTTGCAACAGCTCCTCTCAGGCTACACCTTC.

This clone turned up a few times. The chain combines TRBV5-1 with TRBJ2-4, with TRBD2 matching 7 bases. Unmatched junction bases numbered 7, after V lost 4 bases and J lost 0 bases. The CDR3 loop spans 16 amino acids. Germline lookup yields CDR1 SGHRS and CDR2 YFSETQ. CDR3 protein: CASSETSESAKNIQYF. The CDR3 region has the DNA TGCGCCAGCAGCGAAACTAGCGAATCAGCCAAAAACATTCAGTACTTC.